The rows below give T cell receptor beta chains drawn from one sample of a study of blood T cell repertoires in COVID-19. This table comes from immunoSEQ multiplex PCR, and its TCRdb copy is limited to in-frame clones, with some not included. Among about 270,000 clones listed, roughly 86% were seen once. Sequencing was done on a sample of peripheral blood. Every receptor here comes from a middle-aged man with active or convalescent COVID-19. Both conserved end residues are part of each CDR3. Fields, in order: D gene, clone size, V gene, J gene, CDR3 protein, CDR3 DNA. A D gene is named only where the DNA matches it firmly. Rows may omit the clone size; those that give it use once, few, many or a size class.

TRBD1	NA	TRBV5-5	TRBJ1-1	CASSRTGKTEAFF	TGTGCCAGCAGCAGGACAGGGAAGACTGAAGCTTTCTTT
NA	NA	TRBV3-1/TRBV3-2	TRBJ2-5	CASSRTVETQYF	TGTGCCAGCAGCCGCACGGTTGAGACCCAGTACTTC
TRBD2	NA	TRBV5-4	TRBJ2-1	CASSLTRTSGNNEQFF	TGTGCCAGCAGCTTGACCCGGACTAGCGGGAACAATGAGCAGTTCTTC
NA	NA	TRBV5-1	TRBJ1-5	CASSLDSRNQPQHF	TGCGCCAGCAGCTTGGACAGCCGCAATCAGCCCCAGCATTTT
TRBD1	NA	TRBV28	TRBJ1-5	CASSPRGQLNQPQHF	TGTGCCAGCAGCCCCAGGGGACAGCTTAATCAGCCCCAGCATTTT
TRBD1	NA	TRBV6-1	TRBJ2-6	CASSALSGTGSSGANVLTF	TGTGCCAGCAGTGCTTTATCCGGGACAGGCAGCTCTGGGGCCAACGTCCTGACTTTC
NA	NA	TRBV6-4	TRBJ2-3	CASRAEADSTDTQYF	TGTGCCAGCCGTGCCGAGGCGGATAGCACAGATACGCAGTATTTT
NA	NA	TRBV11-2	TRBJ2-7	CASSLKGVGEQYF	TGTGCCAGCAGCTTAAAGGGGGTTGGGGAGCAGTACTTC
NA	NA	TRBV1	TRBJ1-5	CTSSQVRAPQHF	TGCACCAGCAGCCAAGTCAGGGCGCCCCAGCATTTT
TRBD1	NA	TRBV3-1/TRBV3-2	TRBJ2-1	CASSQVLQGSEQFF	TGTGCCAGCAGCCAAGTCTTACAGGGGAGTGAGCAGTTCTTC
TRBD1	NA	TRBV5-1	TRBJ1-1	CASSLASGGNTEAFF	TGCGCCAGCAGCTTGGCCTCAGGGGGGAACACTGAAGCTTTCTTT
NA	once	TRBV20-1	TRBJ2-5	CSASFLQVVETQYF	TGCAGTGCTAGTTTTCTGCAGGTGGTGGAGACCCAGTACTTC
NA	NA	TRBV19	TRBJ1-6	CATKGEGLSSPLHF	TGTGCCACCAAAGGGGAAGGGTTAAGTTCACCCCTCCACTTT
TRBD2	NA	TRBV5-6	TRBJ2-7	CASTTFGLAGDYEQYF	TGTGCCAGCACTACATTTGGACTAGCGGGGGACTACGAGCAGTACTTC
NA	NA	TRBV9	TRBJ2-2	CASSVSLTTGELFF	TGTGCCAGCAGCGTAAGCCTAACCACCGGGGAGCTGTTTTTT
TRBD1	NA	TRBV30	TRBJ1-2	CAWSPSGGGYGYTF	TGTGCCTGGAGTCCCTCAGGGGGTGGCTATGGCTACACCTTC
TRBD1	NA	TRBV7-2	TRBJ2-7	CASSIWTGTYEQYF	TGTGCCAGCAGCATTTGGACAGGAACCTACGAGCAGTACTTC
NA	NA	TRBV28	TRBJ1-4	CASTPPGQLSLEKLFF	TGTGCCAGCACCCCTCCCGGACAGCTTAGCCTTGAAAAACTGTTTTTT
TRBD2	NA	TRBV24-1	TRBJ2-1	CATRGEGSYNEQFF	TGTGCCACCAGGGGGGAGGGATCCTACAATGAGCAGTTCTTC
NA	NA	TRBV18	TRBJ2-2	CASSPLRTTGELFF	TGTGCCAGCTCACCTTTAAGGACTACCGGGGAGCTGTTTTTT
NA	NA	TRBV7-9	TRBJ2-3	CASSLAVATDTQYF	TGTGCCAGCAGCTTAGCTGTAGCAACAGATACGCAGTATTTT
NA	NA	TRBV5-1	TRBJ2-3	CASRLTGITSTDTQYF	TGCGCCAGCAGGCTAACCGGGATAACTAGCACAGATACGCAGTATTTT
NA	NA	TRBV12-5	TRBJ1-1	CASGQPPAEAFF	TGTGCTAGTGGTCAACCCCCAGCTGAAGCTTTCTTT
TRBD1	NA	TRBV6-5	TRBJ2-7	CASTNRGMQSQQYF	TGTGCCAGCACCAACAGGGGCATGCAGAGTCAGCAGTACTTC
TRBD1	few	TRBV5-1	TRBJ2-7	CASSFGQGRPVRYEQYF	TGCGCCAGCAGCTTTGGACAGGGTCGGCCCGTTAGGTACGAGCAGTACTTC
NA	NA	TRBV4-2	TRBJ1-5	CASSQDLNQPQHF	TGTGCCAGCAGCCAAGATCTAAATCAGCCCCAGCATTTT
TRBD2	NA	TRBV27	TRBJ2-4	CASRLAGVAKNIQYF	TGTGCCAGCAGACTAGCGGGAGTAGCCAAAAACATTCAGTACTTC
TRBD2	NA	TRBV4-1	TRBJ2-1	CASRGTSGEGDEQFF	TGCGCCAGCAGGGGGACTAGCGGAGAGGGGGATGAGCAGTTCTTC
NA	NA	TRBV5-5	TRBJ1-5	CASSFGGNQPQHF	TGTGCCAGCAGCTTTGGCGGTAATCAGCCCCAGCATTTT
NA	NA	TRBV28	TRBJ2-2	CASSQPYDSRDTGELFF	TGTGCCAGCAGTCAACCCTATGACAGTCGGGACACCGGGGAGCTGTTTTTT
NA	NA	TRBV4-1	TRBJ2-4	CASSQEGALSKNIQYF	TGCGCCAGCAGCCAAGAAGGGGCCTTGTCCAAAAACATTCAGTACTTC
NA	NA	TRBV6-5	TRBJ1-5	CASSPPFWHNQPQHF	TGTGCCAGCAGTCCCCCATTTTGGCACAATCAGCCCCAGCATTTT
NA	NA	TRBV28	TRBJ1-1	CASGPWGRGTEAFF	TGTGCCAGCGGACCCTGGGGGAGGGGCACTGAAGCTTTCTTT
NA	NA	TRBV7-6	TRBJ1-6	CASSLEGQLYNSPLHF	TGTGCCAGCAGCTTAGAGGGGCAGCTATATAATTCACCCCTCCACTTT
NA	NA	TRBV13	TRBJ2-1	CASSLEGTRVEQFF	TGTGCCAGCAGCTTAGAGGGAACGCGGGTTGAGCAGTTCTTC
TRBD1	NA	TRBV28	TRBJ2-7	CASSNQQGWGNEQYF	TGTGCCAGCAGTAACCAACAGGGGTGGGGAAACGAGCAGTACTTC
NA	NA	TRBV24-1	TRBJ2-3	CATSSGGTDTQYF	TGTGCCACCAGTTCGGGAGGCACAGATACGCAGTATTTT
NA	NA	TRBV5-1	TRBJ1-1	CASSPTTGEAFF	TGCGCCAGCAGCCCGACGACAGGTGAAGCTTTCTTT
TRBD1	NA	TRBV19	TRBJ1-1	CASSEQGGTEAFF	TGTGCCAGTAGCGAACAGGGGGGGACTGAAGCTTTCTTT
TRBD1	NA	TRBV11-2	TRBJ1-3	CASSRDRDPGNTIYF	TGTGCCAGCAGCCGGGACAGGGACCCTGGAAACACCATATATTTT
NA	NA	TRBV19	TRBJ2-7	CASSIAQGSSYGQYF	TGTGCCAGTAGTATAGCTCAGGGGTCATCGTACGGGCAGTACTTC
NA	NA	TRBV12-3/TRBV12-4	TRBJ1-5	CASRVDSQGAQHF	TGTGCCAGCAGGGTGGACAGCCAGGGAGCCCAGCATTTT